The 3 T cell receptor beta chains below all came from one sample that was sequenced in a study of vaccination effects on CD4 cells after COVID-19. No antigens are known for them. Viral peptide pools were used in the ViraFEST assay to expand antigen-specific CD4+ T cells, and sequencing came afterward. The authors isolated CD4+ T cells after 9 to 10 days of culture. PCR-confirmed SARS-CoV-2 infection occurred in the person between March and December 2020. Assay used: immunoSEQ multiplex PCR; TCRdb lists only in-frame clones, some missing. The sample shows tens of thousands of clones, 75% to 80% of them seen only once. Sequences were derived from CD4+ T cells from PBMCs cultured with HCoV-NL63 spike peptides, sampled before COVID-19 vaccination. The receptors originated from a human donor who had a prior SARS-CoV-2 infection.

This clone appeared a single time. The rearrangement uses TRBV7-3 and TRBJ2-2; TRBD1 might be the D (5 bases). There are 13 residues in the CDR3. Trimming removed 5 bases at V and 5 bases at J, with 9 bases between. Germline lookup yields CDR1 SGHTA and CDR2 FQGTGA. This CDR3 reads CASSRDRTGELFF. CDR3 DNA sequence: TGTGCCAGCAGCCGAGACAGAACCGGGGAGCTGTTTTTT.

In its sample, this clone was seen a few times. The CDR3 protein is CASSLDGLTGNTIYF. CDR3 coding DNA: TGCGCCAGCAGCTTGGATGGGTTAACTGGAAACACCATATATTTT. This chain links TRBV5-1 with TRBJ1-3, with D unresolved. The CDR3 totals 15 residues. The germline V gene has CDR1 SGHRS and CDR2 YFSETQ. V dropped 0 bases and J dropped 2 bases, with 9 bases sitting between them. Combining the CDR3 with reference TRBV5-1 and TRBJ1-3 gives the whole variable domain KAGVTQTPRYLIKTRGQQVTLSCSPISGHRSVSWYQQTPGQGLQFLFEYFSETQRNKGNFPGRFSGRQFSNSRSEMNVSTLELGDSALYLCASSLDGLTGNTIYFGEGSWLTVV.

V gene TRBV5-1 combines with J gene TRBJ2-7; no reliable D call. CDR3 length: 14 residues. Between the trimmed V and J ends, which lost 2 bases and 5 bases, there was a span of 14 bases. Per germline, CDR1 SGHRS and CDR2 YFSETQ. In nucleotides, the CDR3 is TGCGCCAGCAGCTTAACCATGTTCGTCCACGAGCAGTACTTC. It translates to CASSLTMFVHEQYF.